The sequence of this T cell receptor beta chain was determined in a study of tumor and adjacent non-tumor tissue in lung cancer. Turning to the study itself: Aged about 30 to 85 years, patients included approximately 11 men and about 5 women with stage I to III disease.

The template was RNA from unsorted bulk tissue. This non-tumor lung sample came from over 3 cm beyond the tumor edge. A modified ARM-PCR protocol with three rounds of nested PCR amplified TCRbeta. MiXCR, applied by TCRdb to the multiplex PCR reads, yields one record per CDR3 protein. The table shows about 86,000 distinct CDR3 sequences, with more than 75% occurring only once. As to this clonotype: An end of the junction does not agree with germline; a read error may underlie this.

The specimen was distant non-tumor lung tissue. The receptor was derived from a woman between 50 and 59 years old with non-small cell lung cancer.

The DNA for the CDR3 is TGTGCCAGCAGATACTCCCTTGCCCCCAGCTCCTACAAAGAGCAGTTCTTC. Translation: CASRYSLAPSSYKEQFF. This chain links TRBV6-5 with TRBJ2-1; D gene unclear. The CDR3 is 17 residues long. CDR1 is MNHEY and CDR2 is SVGAGI in the germline V gene.